The TCR beta chain under discussion was sequenced for a study of blood T cell repertoires in COVID-19. About the study: Both acute and convalescent COVID-19 samples were obtained from the United States, Italy and Spain. T cells, B-cell-depleted T cells, or PBMCs supplied cDNA or gDNA.

Per the original data handling: Amplifying reference gene primers gave estimates of nucleated cell counts. TCRdb keeps only in-frame clones here, not all; method: immunoSEQ multiplex PCR. The D gene and trimming were derived from the DNA, and the V and J assignments and clone size from that table. Among 210,000 or so clones listed, approximately 80% were seen once. Only one count was recorded for this clone. Patients at the Seattle site were enrolled during active infection and followed longitudinally. Germline values: CDR1 MNHEY, CDR2 SVGAGI. The length of the CDR3 is 14 residues. J gave up 9 bases and V 6 bases, and 8 bases lay outside the gene matches.

The chain has TRBV6-5 and TRBJ2-1; 10 bases align to TRBD2. The sequencing input was peripheral blood. This clonotype originated in a woman at least 80 years old with COVID-19, enrolled during active disease. The CDR3 spells CASRTSGAGGEQFF. The CDR3 DNA reads TGTGCCAGCAGAACTAGCGGGGCGGGGGGTGAGCAGTTCTTC.